This passage covers 28 T cell receptor beta chains from one sample sequenced in a study of T cell responses to AZD1222 COVID-19 vaccine. Repertoires were generated with immunoSEQ multiplex PCR, while TCRdb's copy carries only in-frame clones and drops some. The repertoire holds about 150,000 clones, with about 95% as singletons. The sample consisted of peripheral blood, taken on day 0 of AZD1222 vaccination. Receptors originate from an adult in good health.

J is TRBJ1-2 and V is TRBV18, with D hard to call. Germline V gene sequence: CDR1 KGHSH, CDR2 LQKENI. The V gene lost 2 bases and the J gene lost 5 bases, with 6 bases spanning the gap. CDR3 length: 12 residues. CDR3 sequence reads: CASSPVDYGYTF. The CDR3 coding sequence is TGTGCCAGCTCACCAGTGGATTATGGCTACACCTTC.

The rearrangement uses TRBV2 and TRBJ2-1; D perhaps matches TRBD2 (5 bases). Germline loops: CDR1 SNHLY, CDR2 FYNNEI. The CDR3 contains 13 residues. Trimming took 4 bases from V and 4 from J, leaving 8 bases between them. The CDR3 spells CASSGTQYNEQFF. Written as DNA, the CDR3 is TGTGCCAGCAGTGGGACTCAATACAATGAGCAGTTCTTC.

In this sample, this clone turned up once. V gene TRBV4-1 combines with J gene TRBJ1-5, with D hard to call. The V gene lost 2 bases and the J gene lost 4 bases, with 9 bases spanning the gap. Germline CDR1 and CDR2: MGHRA and YSYEKL. The CDR3 extends over 14 amino acids. The DNA for the CDR3 is TGCGCCAGCAGCCAACCTGGGTCAAATCAGCCCCAGCATTTT. Translation: CASSQPGSNQPQHF.

This chain uses TRBV19 with TRBJ2-1; 8 bases are a match to TRBD2. This CDR3 spans 14 amino acids. The germline V gene encodes CDR1 LNHDA and CDR2 SQIVND (reference sequence). After removal of 7 bases from V and 9 bases from J, the junction contained 11 bases not matched to a gene. The CDR3 spells CASNSGLAGPEQFF. The CDR3 DNA is TGTGCCAGTAACAGTGGGTTAGCGGGGCCTGAGCAGTTCTTC.

This chain connects TRBV7-2 to TRBJ1-6; TRBD1 agrees at 11 bases. This CDR3 spans 15 amino acids. Per the germline V gene, CDR1 is SGHTA and CDR2 is FQGNSA. V was clipped by 2 bases and J by 9 bases; unmatched bases: 3. The CDR3 protein is CASSLLGTGGSPLHF. CDR3 sequence (DNA): TGTGCCAGCAGCTTACTTGGGACAGGGGGTTCACCCCTCCACTTT.

The CDR3 loop is CSASDQGNQPQHF. The DNA for the CDR3 is TGCAGTGCTAGTGACCAGGGCAATCAGCCCCAGCATTTT. V is TRBV20-1 and J is TRBJ1-5; D is uncertain. The length of the CDR3 is 13 residues. Trimming left V 3 bases short and J 2 bases short, with 8 bases between. Germline V gives CDR1 DFQATT, CDR2 SNEGSKA (reference sequence).

CDR3 sequence (DNA): TGTGCCAGCAGCGCCGGGACTAGCGGGGGCCAAGAGACCCAGTACTTC. This translates into CASSAGTSGGQETQYF. The genes are TRBV9 and TRBJ2-5; 14 bases agree with TRBD2. The CDR3 consists of 16 residues. Germline loops: CDR1 SGDLS, CDR2 YYNGEE. V was pared by 3 bases and J by 1 base, with 2 bases of the junction left unmatched.

This clone came up once. The chain employs TRBV5-1 and TRBJ1-2; D gene ambiguous. The V end was cut by 0 bases, the J end by 6 bases, with 15 bases between. Germline CDR1 and CDR2: SGHRS and YFSETQ. The CDR3 is made up of 15 amino acids. The CDR3 DNA reads as TGCGCCAGCAGCTTGGGTGCGCTGGGCGAAGATGGCTACACCTTC. Translated: CASSLGALGEDGYTF.

The chain uses TRBV19 and TRBJ1-2; D perhaps matches TRBD1 (5 bases). V was cut by 3 bases and J by 4 bases, with 18 bases left in between. The CDR3 contains 16 residues. From germline, CDR1 is LNHDA and CDR2 SQIVND (reference sequence). Here the CDR3 reads CASSIGSGLQSYGYTF. In DNA form, the CDR3 reads TGTGCCAGTAGTATTGGTTCAGGGTTGCAGAGCTATGGCTACACCTTC.

This chain joins TRBV11-1 and TRBJ1-1, with D possibly TRBD1 on 6 matching bases. The length of the CDR3 is 13 residues. V lost 1 base, J lost 9 bases, and 12 bases lay in between. Germline-derived CDR1 and CDR2 are SGHAT and FQDESV (reference sequence). In DNA form, the CDR3 reads TGTGCCAGCAGCTTAGATGACAGGTTAAAAGCTTTCTTT. Encoded protein: CASSLDDRLKAFF.

This rearrangement joins TRBV2 to TRBJ2-1; D possibly corresponds to TRBD2 (5 bases). V was trimmed by 7 bases and J by 1 base, leaving 14 bases between them. The CDR3 has 15 residues. Germline CDR1 is SNHLY and CDR2 is FYNNEI. The CDR3 coding sequence is TGTGCCAGCACCCTTACTCGAGGGTCCTACAATGAGCAGTTCTTC. Its translation is CASTLTRGSYNEQFF.

The chain combines TRBV3-1 (or the pseudogene TRBV3-2) with TRBJ2-3; TRBD2 might be the D (6 bases). CDR1 LGHDT and CDR2 YNNKEL come from the germline V gene (reference sequence). The CDR3 runs 17 residues. V dropped 2 bases and J dropped 0 bases, with 15 bases sitting between them. The CDR3 is CASSQREPPTSTDTQYF. The CDR3 coding sequence is TGTGCCAGCAGCCAACGGGAGCCCCCTACTAGCACAGATACGCAGTATTTT.

The rearrangement joins TRBV3-1 (or the pseudogene TRBV3-2) to TRBJ1-5; unclear D gene. Deletions cut 0 bases from V and 6 bases from J, with 6 bases between. The V gene's germline CDR1 is LGHDT and CDR2 YNNKEL (reference sequence). CDR3 length: 13 amino acids. CDR3 sequence reads: CASSQDRGQPQHF. As DNA, the CDR3 is TGTGCCAGCAGCCAAGATCGGGGTCAGCCCCAGCATTTT.

The chain joins TRBV19 to TRBJ2-1, with 11 bases fitting TRBD2. Germline V gene sequence: CDR1 LNHDA, CDR2 SQIVND (reference sequence). J gave up 4 bases and V 5 bases, and 7 bases lay outside the gene matches. The CDR3 length is 16 residues. CDR3 residues: CASSASSGRPYNEQFF. CDR3 nucleotides: TGTGCCAGTAGTGCCTCTAGCGGGAGGCCGTACAATGAGCAGTTCTTC. Variable domain in full (rest from reference TRBV19 and TRBJ2-1): DGGITQSPKYLFRKEGQNVTLSCEQNLNHDAMYWYRQDPGQGLRLIYYSQIVNDFQKGDIAEGYSVSREKKESFPLTVTSAQKNPTAFYLCASSASSGRPYNEQFFGPGTRLTVL.

The rearrangement uses TRBV7-7 and TRBJ2-2, with D unclear. V shed 1 base and J shed 6 bases, with 12 bases lying between them. Germline V CDR1 and CDR2: SSHAT, FNYEAQ (reference sequence). The CDR3 is 15 residues long. CDR3 DNA: TGTGCCAGCAGCTTAGAGCCGATAATGCCCGGGGAGCTGTTTTTT. Translated, it gives CASSLEPIMPGELFF.

The genes are TRBV6-6 and TRBJ2-2, with TRBD1 matching 9 bases. Trimming took 4 bases from V and 4 from J; bases not matched to a gene: 1. Germline-derived CDR1 and CDR2 are MNHNY and SVGAGI (reference sequence). The CDR3 is made up of 14 amino acids. CDR3 protein: CASSWTGATGELFF. CDR3 DNA sequence: TGTGCCAGCAGTTGGACAGGGGCCACCGGGGAGCTGTTTTTT.

The rearrangement links TRBV18 to TRBJ2-5, with D tentatively TRBD1 or TRBD2 (5 bases each). Deletions cut 6 bases from V and 0 bases from J, with 11 bases between. The CDR3 totals 14 residues. Germline V gene sequence: CDR1 KGHSH, CDR2 LQKENI. The CDR3 sequence: CASSGTGYQETQYF. DNA of the CDR3: TGTGCCAGCTCGGGGACGGGGTACCAAGAGACCCAGTACTTC. Combining the CDR3 with reference TRBV18 and TRBJ2-5 gives the whole variable domain NAGVMQNPRHLVRRRGQEARLRCSPMKGHSHVYWYRQLPEEGLKFMVYLQKENIIDESGMPKERFSAEFPKEGPSILRIQQVVRGDSAAYFCASSGTGYQETQYFGPGTRLLVL.

The chain uses TRBV7-2 and TRBJ1-4; D perhaps matches TRBD1 (5 bases). Germline-derived CDR1 and CDR2 are SGHTA and FQGNSA. The CDR3 runs to 15 residues. Trimming removed 1 base at V and 8 bases at J, with 14 bases between. The CDR3 DNA reads TGTGCCAGCAGCTTAGTCAGGGTTTCGAAAGAAAAACTGTTTTTT. Translated: CASSLVRVSKEKLFF. Drawing the rest from reference TRBV7-2 and TRBJ1-4, the complete variable domain is GAGVSQSPSNKVTEKGKDVELRCDPISGHTALYWYRQSLGQGLEFLIYFQGNSAPDKSGLPSDRFSAERTGGSVSTLTIQRTQQEDSAVYLCASSLVRVSKEKLFFGSGTQLSVL.

This clone is a singleton in its sample. This chain connects TRBV5-1 to TRBJ2-1, with 7 bases matching TRBD2. Germline V gene data show CDR1 as SGHRS and CDR2 as YFSETQ. The CDR3 contains 16 residues. The V gene end was trimmed by 0 bases and the J gene end by 8 bases; junction bases not matched to a gene: 11. The DNA for the CDR3 is TGCGCCAGCAGCTTGGCCTGGTCCGGGGGGTCCGATGAGCAGTTCTTC. This gives the protein CASSLAWSGGSDEQFF. The full variable domain, completed using reference TRBV5-1 and TRBJ2-1, is KAGVTQTPRYLIKTRGQQVTLSCSPISGHRSVSWYQQTPGQGLQFLFEYFSETQRNKGNFPGRFSGRQFSNSRSEMNVSTLELGDSALYLCASSLAWSGGSDEQFFGPGTRLTVL.

The chain carries TRBV19 and TRBJ1-6, with D possibly TRBD1 on 5 matching bases. From germline, CDR1 is LNHDA and CDR2 SQIVND (reference sequence). The CDR3 is made up of 15 amino acids. V lost 5 bases to trimming and J lost 6 bases, with 14 bases between them. The CDR3 DNA is TGTGCCAGTAGTTCAGGGCAGCGTCTTAATTCACCCCTCCACTTT. The encoded protein is CASSSGQRLNSPLHF.

The chain links TRBV7-2 to TRBJ2-1; 7 positions agree with TRBD1. Germline assignment: CDR1 SGHTA and CDR2 FQGNSA. V was pared by 8 bases and J by 9 bases, with 10 bases of the junction left unmatched. The CDR3 spans 13 residues. The chain's CDR3 is CASFAKGALEQFF. The CDR3 DNA reads TGTGCCAGCTTCGCGAAGGGGGCTCTTGAGCAGTTCTTC. Filled out from reference TRBV7-2 and TRBJ2-1, the complete variable domain reads GAGVSQSPSNKVTEKGKDVELRCDPISGHTALYWYRQSLGQGLEFLIYFQGNSAPDKSGLPSDRFSAERTGGSVSTLTIQRTQQEDSAVYLCASFAKGALEQFFGPGTRLTVL.

The chain couples TRBV7-3 to TRBJ2-1; 9 bases are shared with TRBD2. The junction had 7 bases not matched to a gene; V was cut back by 1 base and J by 6 bases. CDR1 SGHTA and CDR2 FQGTGA come from the germline V gene. The CDR3 runs to 16 residues. Written as DNA, the CDR3 is TGTGCCAGCAGCTTAAGTGGGGTAGCGGGAGTCAATGAGCAGTTCTTC. This gives the protein CASSLSGVAGVNEQFF.

V is TRBV10-1 and J is TRBJ2-5; D unclear. V was pared by 5 bases and J by 5 bases, with 18 bases between. This CDR3 is 15 amino acids long. The germline CDR1 and CDR2 sequences are WNHNN and SYGVQD (reference sequence). The DNA of the CDR3 is TGCGCCAGCAGTCCCACCGAAAGGGCTTCCGAGACCCAGTACTTC. Translated, it gives CASSPTERASETQYF.

There are a few counts of this clone. The genes are TRBV2 and TRBJ1-3; D remains unclear. This CDR3 is built from 14 residues. Germline assignment: CDR1 SNHLY and CDR2 FYNNEI. Between the trimmed V and J ends, which lost 8 bases and 0 bases, there was a span of 11 bases. For the CDR3, the DNA is TGTGCCAGCTTCGCTAGCAGCTCTGGAAACACCATATATTTT. It codes for CASFASSSGNTIYF.

V usage is TRBV9 and J usage is TRBJ1-3, with 10 bases matching TRBD1. V was pared by 4 bases and J by 0 bases, with 4 bases of the junction left unmatched. This CDR3 contains 16 residues. Per the germline V gene, CDR1 is SGDLS and CDR2 is YYNGEE. The CDR3 bases are TGTGCCAGCAGCTTGACAGGGGGCCTCTCTGGAAACACCATATATTTT. Amino acids: CASSLTGGLSGNTIYF.

The rearrangement links TRBV7-6 to TRBJ2-1; 11 bases are shared with TRBD2. CDR1 is SGHVS and CDR2 is FNYEAQ in the germline V gene. The ends lost 4 bases at V and 3 bases at J; junction bases unmatched: 2. The CDR3 is made up of 15 amino acids. Here the CDR3 DNA reads TGTGCCAGCAGCTCCCTAGCGGGAGGCTACAATGAGCAGTTCTTC. This gives the protein CASSSLAGGYNEQFF.

The chain employs TRBV2 and TRBJ1-2, with D unclear. The CDR3 length is 14 residues. Trimming took 6 bases from V and 0 from J, leaving 11 bases between them. Germline lookup yields CDR1 SNHLY and CDR2 FYNNEI. CDR3 protein: CASRRTAANYGYTF. CDR3 DNA: TGTGCCAGCAGGAGGACTGCAGCTAACTATGGCTACACCTTC.

The chain links TRBV4-3 to TRBJ1-6; D remains unclear. The CDR3 has 16 amino acids. Trimming stripped 4 bases from V and 7 bases from J, with 17 bases between. Germline loops: CDR1 LGHNA, CDR2 YSLEER. CDR3 sequence reads: CASSRDKFIVNSPLHF. CDR3 nucleotide sequence: TGCGCCAGCAGCCGCGACAAGTTTATCGTGAATTCACCCCTCCACTTT.